Below, one T cell receptor beta chain is given with its context. Sequencing used immunoSEQ multiplex PCR; TCRdb keeps in-frame clones, though not all of them. The sample gives 100,000 to 150,000 clones, about 86% of which show up once; 7.9% is in the top ten. This sample is drawn from a study of blood T cell repertoires in COVID-19. Whole-study context: From the United States, Italy and Spain came samples of acute and convalescent COVID-19.

V gave up 7 bases and J gave up 4 bases; unmatched junction bases: 9. CDR1 KGHDR and CDR2 SFDVKD come from the germline V gene. The length of the CDR3 is 15 residues. This receptor was identified in a man between 65 and 80 years old who had recovered from COVID-19. V and J are TRBV24-1 and TRBJ2-3, with 8 bases matching TRBD1. Sample: peripheral blood. The CDR3 DNA is TGTGCCACCAGGGGTGTGGCAGGGGGCGCAGATACGCAGTATTTT. Translating gives CATRGVAGGADTQYF.